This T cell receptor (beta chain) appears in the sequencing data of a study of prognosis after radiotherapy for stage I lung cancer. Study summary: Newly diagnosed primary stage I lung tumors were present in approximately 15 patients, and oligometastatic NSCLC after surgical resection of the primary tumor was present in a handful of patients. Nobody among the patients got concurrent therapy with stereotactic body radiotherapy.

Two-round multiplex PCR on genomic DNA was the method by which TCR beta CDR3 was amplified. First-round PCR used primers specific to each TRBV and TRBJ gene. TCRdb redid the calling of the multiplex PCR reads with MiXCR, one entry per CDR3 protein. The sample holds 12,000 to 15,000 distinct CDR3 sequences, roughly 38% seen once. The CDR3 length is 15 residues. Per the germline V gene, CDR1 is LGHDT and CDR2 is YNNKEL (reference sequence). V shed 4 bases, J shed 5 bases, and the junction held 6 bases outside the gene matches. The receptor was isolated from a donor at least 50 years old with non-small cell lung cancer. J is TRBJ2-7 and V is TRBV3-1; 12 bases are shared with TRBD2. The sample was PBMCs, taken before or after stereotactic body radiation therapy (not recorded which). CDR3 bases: TGTGCCAGCAGCCCTCTGACTAGCGGGAGTCACGAGCAGTACTTC. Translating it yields CASSPLTSGSHEQYF.